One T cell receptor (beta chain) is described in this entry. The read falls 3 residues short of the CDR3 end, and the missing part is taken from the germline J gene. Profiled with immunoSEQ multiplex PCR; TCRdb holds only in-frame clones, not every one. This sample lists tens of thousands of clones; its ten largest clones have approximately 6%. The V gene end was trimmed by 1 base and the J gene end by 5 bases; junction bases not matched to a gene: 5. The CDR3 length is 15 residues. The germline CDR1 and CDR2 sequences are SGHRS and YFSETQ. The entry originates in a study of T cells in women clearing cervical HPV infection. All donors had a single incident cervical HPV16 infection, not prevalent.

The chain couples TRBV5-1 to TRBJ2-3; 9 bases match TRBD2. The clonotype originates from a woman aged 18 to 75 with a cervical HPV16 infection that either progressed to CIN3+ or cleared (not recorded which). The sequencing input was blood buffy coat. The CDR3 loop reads CASSLLAGQGDTQYF. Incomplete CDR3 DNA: TGCGCCAGCAGCTTGCTAGCGGGGCAGGGAGATACG.